This T cell receptor beta chain was found in a study of T cell changes during pregnancy in multiple sclerosis. The CDR3 runs 15 residues. Germline CDR1 reads SGHVS; CDR2 reads FQNEAQ. V shed 1 base and J shed 10 bases, with 19 bases lying between them. TCRdb keeps only in-frame clones here, not all; method: immunoSEQ multiplex PCR. The sample lists about 28,000 clones, about 92% occurring once. This sequence joins TRBV7-8 and TRBJ1-1; D is ambiguous. Material: peripheral blood, obtained in the first trimester of pregnancy. This clonotype was sampled from a female donor in good health, enrolled as a control in a pregnancy study. The CDR3 reads CASSLVKDSHLPAFF. CDR3 sequence (DNA): TGTGCCAGCAGCTTAGTTAAGGACTCCCATCTTCCAGCTTTCTTT. Looking up the rest from reference TRBV7-8 and TRBJ1-1 gives the full variable domain: GAGVSQSPRYKVAKRGQDVALRCDPISGHVSLFWYQQALGQGPEFLTYFQNEAQLDKSGLPSDRFFAERPEGSVSTLKIQRTQQEDSAVYLCASSLVKDSHLPAFFGQGTRLTVV.